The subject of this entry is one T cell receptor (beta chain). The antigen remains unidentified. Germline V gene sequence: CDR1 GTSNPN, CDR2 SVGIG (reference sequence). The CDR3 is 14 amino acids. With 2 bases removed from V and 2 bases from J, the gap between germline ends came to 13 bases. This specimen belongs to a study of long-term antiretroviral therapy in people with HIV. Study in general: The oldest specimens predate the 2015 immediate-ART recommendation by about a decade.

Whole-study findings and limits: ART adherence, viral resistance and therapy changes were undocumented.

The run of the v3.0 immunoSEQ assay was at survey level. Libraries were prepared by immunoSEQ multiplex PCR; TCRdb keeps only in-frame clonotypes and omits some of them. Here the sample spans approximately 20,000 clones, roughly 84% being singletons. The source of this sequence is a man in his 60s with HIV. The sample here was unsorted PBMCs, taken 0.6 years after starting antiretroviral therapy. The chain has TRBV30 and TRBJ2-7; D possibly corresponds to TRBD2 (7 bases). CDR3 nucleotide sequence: TGTGCCTGGAGTTTGGCGGGGGCGCCCTACGAGCAGTACTTC. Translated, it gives CAWSLAGAPYEQYF.